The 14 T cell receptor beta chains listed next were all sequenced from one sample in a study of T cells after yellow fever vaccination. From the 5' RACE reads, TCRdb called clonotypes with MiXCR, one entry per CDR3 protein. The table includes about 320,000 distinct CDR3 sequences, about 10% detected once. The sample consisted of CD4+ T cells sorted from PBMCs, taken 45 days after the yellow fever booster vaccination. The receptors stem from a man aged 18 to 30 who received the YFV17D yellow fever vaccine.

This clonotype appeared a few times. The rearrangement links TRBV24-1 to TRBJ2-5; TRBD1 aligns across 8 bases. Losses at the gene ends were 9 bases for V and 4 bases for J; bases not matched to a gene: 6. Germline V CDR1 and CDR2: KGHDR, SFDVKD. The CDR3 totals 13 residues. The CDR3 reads CATRGQGGETQYF. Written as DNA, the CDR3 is TGTGCCACCCGCGGACAGGGAGGAGAGACCCAGTACTTC.

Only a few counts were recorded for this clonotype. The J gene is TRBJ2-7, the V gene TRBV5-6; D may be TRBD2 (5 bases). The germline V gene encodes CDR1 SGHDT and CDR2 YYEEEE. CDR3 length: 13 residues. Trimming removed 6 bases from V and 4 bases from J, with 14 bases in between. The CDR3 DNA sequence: TGTGCCAGCACCAGAGGACTTTCGTACGAGCAGTACTTC. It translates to CASTRGLSYEQYF. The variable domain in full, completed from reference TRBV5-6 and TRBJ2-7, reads DAGVTQSPTHLIKTRGQQVTLRCSPKSGHDTVSWYQQALGQGPQFIFQYYEEEERQRGNFPDRFSGHQFPNYSSELNVNALLLGDSALYLCASTRGLSYEQYFGPGTRLTVT.

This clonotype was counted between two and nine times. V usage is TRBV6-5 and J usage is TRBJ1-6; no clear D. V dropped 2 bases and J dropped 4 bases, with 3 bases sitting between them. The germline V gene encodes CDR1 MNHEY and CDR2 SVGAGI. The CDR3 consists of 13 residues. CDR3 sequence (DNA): TGTGCCAGCAGTTACCAGTATAATTCACCCCTCCACTTT. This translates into CASSYQYNSPLHF.

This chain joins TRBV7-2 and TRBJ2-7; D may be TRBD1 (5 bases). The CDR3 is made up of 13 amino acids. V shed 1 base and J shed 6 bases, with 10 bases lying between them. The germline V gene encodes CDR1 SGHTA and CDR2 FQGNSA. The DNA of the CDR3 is TGTGCCAGCAGCTTAGTAAGGCAGGGCGAGCAGTACGTC. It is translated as CASSLVRQGEQYV.

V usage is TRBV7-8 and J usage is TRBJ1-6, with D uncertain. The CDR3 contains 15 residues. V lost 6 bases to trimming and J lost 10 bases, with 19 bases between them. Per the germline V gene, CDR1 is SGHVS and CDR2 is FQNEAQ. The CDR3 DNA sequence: TGTGCCAGCAGTCCCCGCCGGGAACGGATGTCACCCCTCCACTTT. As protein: CASSPRRERMSPLHF.

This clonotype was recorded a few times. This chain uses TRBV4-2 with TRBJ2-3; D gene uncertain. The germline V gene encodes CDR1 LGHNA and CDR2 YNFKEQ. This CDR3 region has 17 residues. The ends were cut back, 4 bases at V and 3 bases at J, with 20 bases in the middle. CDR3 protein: CASSPAGQAPSTDTQYF. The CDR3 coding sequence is TGTGCCAGCAGCCCCGCCGGGCAGGCCCCGTCTACAGATACGCAGTATTTT.

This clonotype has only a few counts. Here the CDR3 reads CASSLLANEQFF. The CDR3 region has the DNA TGTGCCAGCAGCCTTCTAGCCAATGAGCAGTTCTTC. The chain couples TRBV7-9 to TRBJ2-1, with D possibly being TRBD2 (5 bases). Germline CDR1 and CDR2: SEHNR and FQNEAQ (reference sequence). The germline V and J ends were trimmed by 5 bases and 6 bases, with 8 bases remaining between them. This CDR3 region has 12 residues.

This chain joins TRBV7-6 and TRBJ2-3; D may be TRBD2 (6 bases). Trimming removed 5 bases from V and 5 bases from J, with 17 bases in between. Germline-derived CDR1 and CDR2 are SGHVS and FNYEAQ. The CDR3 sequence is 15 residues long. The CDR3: CASSPGGGLVDTQYF. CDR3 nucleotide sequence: TGTGCCAGCAGCCCCGGTGGAGGGTTGGTAGATACGCAGTATTTT. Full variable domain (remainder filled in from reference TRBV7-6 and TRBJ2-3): GAGVSQSPRYKVTKRGQDVALRCDPISGHVSLYWYRQALGQGPEFLTYFNYEAQQDKSGLPNDRFSAERPEGSISTLTIQRTEQRDSAMYRCASSPGGGLVDTQYFGPGTRLTVL.

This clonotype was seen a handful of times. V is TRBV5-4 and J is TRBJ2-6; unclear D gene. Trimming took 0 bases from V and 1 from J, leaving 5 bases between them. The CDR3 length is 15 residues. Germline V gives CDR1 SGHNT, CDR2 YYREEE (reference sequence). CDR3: CASSLDRSGANVLTF. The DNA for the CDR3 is TGTGCCAGCAGCTTGGATCGTTCTGGGGCCAACGTCCTGACTTTC.

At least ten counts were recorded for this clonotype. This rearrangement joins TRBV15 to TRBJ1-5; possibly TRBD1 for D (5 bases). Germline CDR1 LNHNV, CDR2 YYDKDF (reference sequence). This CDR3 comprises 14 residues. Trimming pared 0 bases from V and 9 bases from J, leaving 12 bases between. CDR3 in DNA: TGTGCCACCAGCAGAGATTTCGGGGGAGTGCCCCAGCATTTT. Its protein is CATSRDFGGVPQHF.

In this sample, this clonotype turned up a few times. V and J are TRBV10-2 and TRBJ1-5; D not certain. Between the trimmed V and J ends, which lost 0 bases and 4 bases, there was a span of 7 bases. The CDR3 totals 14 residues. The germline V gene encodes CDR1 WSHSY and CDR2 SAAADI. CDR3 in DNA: TGCGCCAGCAGTGAGTCGACTCGGAATCAGCCCCAGCATTTT. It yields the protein CASSESTRNQPQHF.

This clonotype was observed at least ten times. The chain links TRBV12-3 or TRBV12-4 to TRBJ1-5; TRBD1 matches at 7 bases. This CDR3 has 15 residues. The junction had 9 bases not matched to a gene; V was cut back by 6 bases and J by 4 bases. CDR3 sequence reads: CASSLSGTANQPQHF. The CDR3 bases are TGTGCCAGCAGCTTGTCGGGGACAGCAAATCAGCCCCAGCATTTT.

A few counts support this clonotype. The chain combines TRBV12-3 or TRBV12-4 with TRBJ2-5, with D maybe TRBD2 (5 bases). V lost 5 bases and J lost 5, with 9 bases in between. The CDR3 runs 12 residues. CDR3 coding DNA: TGTGCCAGCAGTACCAGGAGGGAGACCCAGTACTTC. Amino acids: CASSTRRETQYF.

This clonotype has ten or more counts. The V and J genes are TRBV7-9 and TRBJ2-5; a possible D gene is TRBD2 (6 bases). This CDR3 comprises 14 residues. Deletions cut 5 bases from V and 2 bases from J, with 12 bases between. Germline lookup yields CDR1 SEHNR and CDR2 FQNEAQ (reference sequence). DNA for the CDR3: TGTGCCAGCAGCCCGAGGGACTTACAAGAGACCCAGTACTTC. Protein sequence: CASSPRDLQETQYF.